This T cell receptor (beta chain) was observed in a study of OX40 agonist ivuxolimab in advanced cancers. Study context: Patients got intravenous ivuxolimab at 0.01 to 10 mg/kg every 2 weeks.

V lost 0 bases and J 6 bases, leaving 12 bases between the germline ends. The CDR3 loop spans 16 amino acids. Germline V lookup: CDR1 SGHVS, CDR2 FNYEAQ. Study outcomes and limitations: Dosing at 0.1 to 3.0 mg/kg was accompanied by clonal expansion of CD4+ and CD8+ blood T cells by week 6.

The protocol was immunoSEQ multiplex PCR, while the TCRdb copy is restricted to in-frame clones and leaves out a portion. The sample shows tens of thousands of clones, 81% of them seen only once. On this clone: The antigen is not known.

The gene calls are TRBV7-6 and TRBJ1-6, with D perhaps TRBD1 (6 bases). This receptor was obtained from an adult with an advanced solid tumor such as melanoma, head and neck, liver or kidney cancer. Sequences were derived from CD4+ or CD8+ T cells sorted from blood, sampled in a trial of the OX40 agonist ivuxolimab. CDR3 sequence: CASSLALQGTNSPLHF. As DNA, the CDR3 is TGTGCCAGCAGCTTAGCACTACAGGGCACTAATTCACCCCTCCACTTT. The full variable domain, with the rest looked up from reference TRBV7-6 and TRBJ1-6, is GAGVSQSPRYKVTKRGQDVALRCDPISGHVSLYWYRQALGQGPEFLTYFNYEAQQDKSGLPNDRFSAERPEGSISTLTIQRTEQRDSAMYRCASSLALQGTNSPLHFGNGTRLTVT.